One sample yielded the 6 T cell receptor beta chains listed below, sequenced in a study of human T cells and chemical hapten exposure. The time point was: patch test 3, about 24 weeks after DPC sensitization. Indicated treatment: therapeutic diphenylcyclopropenone sensitization with weekly scalp DPC. TCRdb re-called the RACE reads with MiXCR, one entry per CDR3 protein. The repertoire has 99,000 or so distinct CDR3 sequences, 30% to 35% of them found once; the top ten carry about 2.9%. The sequences come from whole blood, collected in connection with sensitization to the hapten diphenylcyclopropenone (DPC). The receptors stem from a man aged 40-49 years with alopecia areata. Some clones in this sample may be carry-over from other donors' samples.

The chain couples TRBV7-2 to TRBJ2-3, with 7 nucleotides matching TRBD2. This CDR3 is built from 16 residues. Per the germline V gene, CDR1 is SGHTA and CDR2 is FQGNSA. J was trimmed by 4 bases and V by 0 bases; bases with no gene match: 7. CDR3 coding DNA: TGTGCCAGCAGCTTAGCCGGCGGGAGTTATGCAGATACGCAGTATTTT. Residues: CASSLAGGSYADTQYF.

This clonotype was picked up a small number of times. The V gene is TRBV24-1, the J gene TRBJ2-7; 7 nucleotides align to TRBD1. Trimming cost V 3 bases and J 5 bases; bases outside gene matches: 9. Germline assignment: CDR1 KGHDR and CDR2 SFDVKD. The length of the CDR3 is 15 residues. The CDR3 loop reads CATSDDDRDKDEQYV. The DNA of the CDR3 is TGTGCCACCAGTGATGATGACAGGGATAAGGACGAGCAGTACGTC.

This chain links TRBV5-6 with TRBJ2-7; D gene ambiguous. Trimming pared 1 base from V and 0 bases from J, leaving 5 bases between. The CDR3 is 13 amino acids. CDR1 is SGHDT, CDR2 YYEEEE, per germline. Here the CDR3 DNA reads TGTGCCAGCAGCTTGTCGCCCTCCTACGAGCAGTACGTC. It is translated as CASSLSPSYEQYV.

The J gene is TRBJ1-4, the V gene TRBV11-2, with D unclear. The germline V and J ends were trimmed by 3 bases and 1 base, with 9 bases remaining between them. Germline CDR1 is SGHAT and CDR2 is FQNNGV. The CDR3 spans 15 residues. The CDR3 DNA reads as TGTGCCAGCAGCTTTAGAGGATTAACTAATGAAAAACTGTTTTTT. Protein product: CASSFRGLTNEKLFF. Together with reference TRBV11-2 and TRBJ1-4, the CDR3 gives the full variable domain: EAGVAQSPRYKIIEKRQSVAFWCNPISGHATLYWYQQILGQGPKLLIQFQNNGVVDDSQLPKDRFSAERLKGVDSTLKIQPAKLEDSAVYLCASSFRGLTNEKLFFGSGTQLSVL.

This clonotype appeared a few times. This chain connects TRBV13 to TRBJ2-1; 7 bases map to TRBD2. This CDR3 has 17 residues. Per the germline V gene, CDR1 is PRHDT and CDR2 is FYEKMQ (reference sequence). V trimming: 5 bases; J trimming: 3 bases; junction bases outside the gene matches: 13. The CDR3 region has the DNA TGTGCCAGCAGCCCCAAAGTCCCCAGGGAGGGCTACAATGAGCAGTTCTTC. Translated: CASSPKVPREGYNEQFF.

The chain is built from TRBV20-1 and TRBJ2-7; 11 positions agree with TRBD2. J gave up 2 bases and V 6 bases, and 6 bases lay outside the gene matches. Germline V gives CDR1 DFQATT, CDR2 SNEGSKA (reference sequence). The CDR3 is 14 amino acids. The CDR3 loop is CSAKRLAGTYEQYF. The CDR3 nucleotides are TGCAGTGCAAAAAGACTAGCGGGAACCTACGAGCAGTACTTC.